This T cell receptor beta chain was obtained from a study of blood T cell repertoires in COVID-19 (dated by TCRdb to about 2020). Regarding the research as a whole: Samples from collaborators originated in the United States, Italy and Spain and spanned both the acute and convalescent phases of COVID-19. The prospective study material was composed of cDNA or gDNA derived from T cells, B-cell-depleted T cells, or PBMCs. Deeply sampled blood TCRbeta repertoires from subjects exposed to, actively infected with, or recovered from COVID-19 were included in the dataset. Samples were obtained from the ongoing ImmuneRACE study (first 160 participants) and from 1,254 subjects provided by 6 global collaborators. Nearly every sample came with metadata listing a de-identified subject ID, COVID-19 status, age in years and sex. A freely available public database, intended as a resource for researchers studying the immune response to SARS-CoV-2, is where the repertoires were released. HLA class I and class II types, where available, came from metadata supplied by the sample provider rather than from assay-based typing. The study at large found these results: The quantity of clinical and demographic metadata differed by source and by participant and was supplied without curation.

About this clone: No cognate antigen has been identified for it. The record has no base qualities; no much larger clone is one base away.

The immunoSEQ Assay, a bias-controlled multiplex PCR, was used to amplify TCRbeta CDR3 regions from genomic DNA. The original methods were these. Within the assay, amplification of reference gene primers was used to estimate how many nucleated cells each sample contained. Sequence reads were collapsed and filtered to measure the absolute abundance of every unique TCRbeta CDR3 rearrangement. For each sample, productive Simpson clonality was calculated by taking the square root of Simpson's diversity index across productive rearrangements. TCRdb limited this immuneACCESS table to in-frame rearrangements with V and J called. A share of clones is missing; checked studies link under half to unresolved V genes, and the rest is unexplained. The V and J calls and clone size are taken from that table; D and trimming were inferred from the DNA. The sample data list tens of thousands of clones, and around 80% of these were observed just once. The top ten clones comprise over 9.5% of the sample.

Collaborating institutions collected whole blood in K2EDTA tubes following their own protocols. For TCRbeta analysis, collaborator samples were shipped as frozen whole blood, as isolated PBMCs, or as DNA extracted from either sample type. The CDR3, cysteine through phenylalanine, is 13 amino acids long. The read is trimmed to its CDR3 DNA, 39 bases read in frame from base 1. For this chain, trimming is 8 bases at the V end and 3 bases at the J end, and the number of junction bases without a gene match is 6. From a lookup of the germline V gene, CDR1 and CDR2 are MDHEN and SYDVKM. The rearranged segments are TRBV28 and TRBJ2-7; the central 8 bases match TRBD2. This TCR came from a man aged 60 to 75 with acute or convalescent COVID-19. Source material: peripheral blood. The CDR3 protein is CASGGLVIYEQYF. In nucleotides, the sequence is TGTGCCAGCGGGGGACTAGTGATCTACGAGCAGTACTTC.